This TCR beta chain was identified during a study of T cell responses to AZD1222 COVID-19 vaccine. Findings and limits, study-wide: Per reports, nearly half of all spike-specific TCRs target regions that are unmutated in variants.

Repertoires were generated with immunoSEQ multiplex PCR, while TCRdb's copy carries only in-frame clones and drops some. The sample holds 100,000 to 150,000 clones, 75% to 90% seen once. Germline V gene data show CDR1 as MNHNS and CDR2 as SASEGT. The CDR3 extends over 16 amino acids. V lost 1 base to trimming and J lost 0 bases, with 7 bases between them. A note on this clone: Its specificity is unknown.

This chain joins TRBV6-1 and TRBJ1-6; D remains ambiguous. The TCR was taken from an adult in good health. The source was peripheral blood, collected on day 0 of AZD1222 vaccination. The CDR3 DNA reads TGTGCCAGCAGTGAAGGATGGAGCTCCTATAATTCACCCCTCCACTTT. Translated, it gives CASSEGWSSYNSPLHF.